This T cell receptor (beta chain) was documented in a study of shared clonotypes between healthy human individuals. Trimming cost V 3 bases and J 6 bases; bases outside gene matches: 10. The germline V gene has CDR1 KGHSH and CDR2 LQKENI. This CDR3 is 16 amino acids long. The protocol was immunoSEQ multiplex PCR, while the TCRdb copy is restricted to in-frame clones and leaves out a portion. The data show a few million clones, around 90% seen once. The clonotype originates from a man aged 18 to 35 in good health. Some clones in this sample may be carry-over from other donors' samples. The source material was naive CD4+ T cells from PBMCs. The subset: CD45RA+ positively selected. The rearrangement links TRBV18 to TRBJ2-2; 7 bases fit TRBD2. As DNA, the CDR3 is TGTGCCAGCTCACCCCCCGGGCGGGGGAGAGCCGGGGAGCTGTTTTTT. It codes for CASSPPGRGRAGELFF.